Following are 13 T cell receptor beta chains from one sample sequenced in a study of T cell responses to AZD1222 COVID-19 vaccine. Some clones are missing from TCRdb's copy, which holds only in-frame ones; the method was immunoSEQ multiplex PCR. The data hold about 170,000 clones, with approximately 88% observed a single time. The specimen was peripheral blood, collected 28 days after the second AZD1222 dose. The receptor set was obtained from an adult who received the AZD1222 COVID-19 vaccine.

The chain uses TRBV9 and TRBJ2-3, with D unclear. V was shortened by 4 bases and J by 2 bases, with 11 bases between the two germline ends. The CDR3 spans 14 residues. Germline V gives CDR1 SGDLS, CDR2 YYNGEE. CDR3 loop: CASSPYWVTDTQYF. CDR3 nucleotides: TGTGCCAGCAGCCCTTATTGGGTCACAGATACGCAGTATTTT. Drawing the rest from reference TRBV9 and TRBJ2-3, the complete variable domain is DSGVTQTPKHLITATGQRVTLRCSPRSGDLSVYWYQQSLDQGLQFLIQYYNGEERAKGNILERFSAQQFPDLHSELNLSSLELGDSALYFCASSPYWVTDTQYFGPGTRLTVL.

The chain is built from TRBV6-5 and TRBJ2-7, with D possibly TRBD2 on 6 matching bases. The V gene's germline CDR1 is MNHEY and CDR2 SVGAGI. The CDR3 has 13 residues. V was pared by 2 bases and J by 6 bases, with 11 bases between. The CDR3 region has the DNA TGTGCCAGCAGTTACCAGGGACTCCGCGAGCAGTACTTC. Amino acid sequence: CASSYQGLREQYF.

The chain employs TRBV5-1 and TRBJ1-1; 7 bases line up with TRBD1. CDR3 size: 15 residues. The germline CDR1 and CDR2 sequences are SGHRS and YFSETQ. V shed 4 bases and J 0 bases; nucleotides not matched to a gene: 6. The CDR3 nucleotides read TGCGCCAGCAGCCCGGGACAGACCATGAACACTGAAGCTTTCTTT. This translates into CASSPGQTMNTEAFF.

The chain is built from TRBV19 and TRBJ2-2; D is perhaps TRBD2 (5 bases). V lost 6 bases and J lost 6, with 17 bases in between. The CDR3 is 15 residues long. Germline V gives CDR1 LNHDA, CDR2 SQIVND (reference sequence). This CDR3 reads CASRVREGLAGELFF. The CDR3 nucleotides are TGTGCCAGTAGGGTAAGAGAGGGTCTCGCCGGGGAGCTGTTTTTT.

The chain has TRBV2 and TRBJ1-1, with D perhaps matching TRBD1 (5 bases). Looked up from germline, CDR1 is SNHLY and CDR2 is FYNNEI. Trimming shortened V by 1 base and J by 0 bases, and 9 bases separated the two germline ends. This CDR3 has 15 amino acids. Here the CDR3 reads CASSEGRTLNTEAFF. CDR3 coding DNA: TGTGCCAGCAGTGAAGGGAGGACACTGAACACTGAAGCTTTCTTT.

The rearrangement uses TRBV24-1 and TRBJ2-2; 12 bases map to TRBD1. Germline assignment: CDR1 KGHDR and CDR2 SFDVKD. CDR3 length equals 19 residues. The ends lost 4 bases at V and 5 bases at J; junction bases unmatched: 13. The CDR3 loop is CATSETGTGGGLRTGELFF. In nucleotides, the CDR3 is TGTGCCACCAGTGAAACCGGGACAGGGGGCGGATTGAGGACCGGGGAGCTGTTTTTT.

The V gene is TRBV19, the J gene TRBJ2-6; D unresolved. V was shortened by 4 bases and J by 0 bases, with 7 bases between the two germline ends. The CDR3 runs to 15 residues. CDR1 LNHDA and CDR2 SQIVND come from the germline V gene (reference sequence). This CDR3 is CASSSLDSGANVLTF. DNA for the CDR3: TGTGCCAGTAGTAGTCTGGACTCTGGGGCCAACGTCCTGACTTTC.

V usage is TRBV2 and J usage is TRBJ1-5; 8 nucleotides line up with TRBD1. Germline CDR1 reads SNHLY; CDR2 reads FYNNEI. Trimming at V came to 7 bases and at J to 2 bases, leaving 4 bases not matched to a gene. This CDR3 is built from 14 residues. The CDR3 DNA reads as TGTGCCAGCAAATGGGGACAGGGCAATCAGCCCCAGCATTTT. Protein: CASKWGQGNQPQHF.

The chain recombines TRBV9 with TRBJ2-1, with D hard to call. V lost 2 bases and J 9 bases, leaving 18 bases between the germline ends. The CDR3 extends over 15 amino acids. The V gene's germline CDR1 is SGDLS and CDR2 YYNGEE. The CDR3 DNA reads as TGTGCCAGCAGCGTGTCGTCAGGTTTAGAACCTGAGCAGTTCTTC. It codes for CASSVSSGLEPEQFF.

This chain links TRBV11-3 with TRBJ2-3; D possibly corresponds to TRBD2 (6 bases). The germline V gene has CDR1 SGHNT and CDR2 YENEEA. The CDR3 loop spans 15 amino acids. V lost 0 bases to trimming and J lost 1 base, with 8 bases between them. Written as DNA, the CDR3 is TGTGCCAGCAGCTTAGATACGGGAGGCACAGATACGCAGTATTTT. This gives the protein CASSLDTGGTDTQYF.

This clone was detected only a few times. The chain links TRBV6-2 or TRBV6-3 to TRBJ2-7; possible D gene TRBD2, 5 bases. The germline V and J ends were trimmed by 3 bases and 7 bases, with 22 bases remaining between them. This CDR3 spans 16 amino acids. Germline V gene sequence: CDR1 MNHEY, CDR2 SVGEGT. The CDR3 sequence is CASSYSGNLPRWEQYF. CDR3 nucleotides: TGTGCCAGCAGTTATTCCGGGAATCTCCCCCGATGGGAGCAGTACTTC.

The CDR3 nucleotides read TGTGCCAGCAGCCCTAATTCCCCTAATCAGCCCCAGCATTTT. Its protein is CASSPNSPNQPQHF. The J gene is TRBJ1-5, the V gene TRBV7-2; no definite D call. The germline gives CDR1 SGHTA, CDR2 FQGNSA. The V end was cut by 5 bases, the J end by 4 bases, with 12 bases between. The CDR3 has 14 amino acids.

This sequence joins TRBV6-2 or TRBV6-3 and TRBJ1-5; TRBD1 is a possible D gene (6 bases). Per the germline V gene, CDR1 is MNHEY and CDR2 is SVGEGT. The CDR3 runs 15 residues. The ends were cut back, 4 bases at V and 7 bases at J, with 17 bases in the middle. This CDR3 is CASSWGHDIIQPQHF. CDR3 coding DNA: TGTGCCAGCAGTTGGGGACATGATATTATCCAGCCCCAGCATTTT.